This T cell receptor beta chain stems from a study of T cells after yellow fever vaccination. Study-level points and caveats: Abundant clonotypes from the bulk population could get into FACS-sorted repertoires as contaminants.

TCRdb ran MiXCR on the 5' RACE reads and lists one entry per CDR3 protein. The table lists about 260,000 distinct CDR3 sequences, about 5.2% of them singletons. This clonotype was counted ten times or more. Its target is not known. Trimming left V 3 bases short and J 2 bases short, with 12 bases between. Germline V CDR1 and CDR2: ENHRY, SYGVKD. The CDR3 consists of 15 residues. Sequencing used CD4+ T cells sorted from PBMCs, obtained on the day of the yellow fever booster vaccination. The source is a man in his late teens or twenties who received the YFV17D yellow fever vaccine. The chain has TRBV10-3 and TRBJ2-3; D call uncertain. DNA for the CDR3: TGTGCCATCAGTGAAGCGTCGTACGCCACAGATACGCAGTATTTT. Encoded protein: CAISEASYATDTQYF.